Each of the 16 T cell receptor beta chains below was sequenced from the same sample in a study of blood T cell repertoires in COVID-19. Using immunoSEQ multiplex PCR, the repertoire was profiled, and TCRdb retains in-frame clones only, with some absent. This table has around 170,000 clones, under 90% appearing once. Sequencing input: PBMCs or T cells enriched from blood (not recorded which). Source of these receptors: a man between 45 and 60 years old who had recovered from COVID-19.

This chain connects TRBV13 to TRBJ2-1; 7 bases are shared with TRBD2. CDR1 and CDR2 from the germline V gene are PRHDT and FYEKMQ (reference sequence). The CDR3 is 13 amino acids. V lost 8 bases to trimming and J lost 5 bases; unmatched junction nucleotides: 6. Here the CDR3 DNA reads TGTGCCAGCTCCCAGGGAGGGGACAATGAGCAGTTCTTC. It encodes CASSQGGDNEQFF.

This chain joins TRBV11-2 and TRBJ1-3; D is unresolved. The CDR3 sequence is 13 residues long. Trimming shortened V by 4 bases and J by 0 bases, and 4 bases separated the two germline ends. Germline V CDR1 and CDR2: SGHAT, FQNNGV. CDR3 bases: TGTGCCAGCAGCTCAGGCTCTGGAAACACCATATATTTT. It codes for CASSSGSGNTIYF.

This rearrangement joins TRBV9 to TRBJ2-5; D is possibly TRBD2 (7 bases). The V and J ends lost 0 bases and 2 bases respectively, with 14 bases between them. The germline gives CDR1 SGDLS, CDR2 YYNGEE. The CDR3 spans 16 residues. The chain's CDR3 is CASSVGGGGIQETQYF. In DNA form, the CDR3 reads TGTGCCAGCAGCGTAGGAGGCGGGGGCATTCAAGAGACCCAGTACTTC.

The rearrangement links TRBV3-1 (or the pseudogene TRBV3-2) to TRBJ1-2; perhaps TRBD1 as D (6 bases). Trimming stripped 5 bases from V and 12 bases from J, with 25 bases between. Germline values: CDR1 LGHDT, CDR2 YNNKEL (reference sequence). This CDR3 has 15 residues. In DNA form, the CDR3 reads TGTGCCAGCAGCAAGGACAGAGTCCCTTCTATGGCTAACACCTTC. Protein product: CASSKDRVPSMANTF.

J is TRBJ2-3 and V is TRBV9; D is perhaps TRBD2 (6 bases). This CDR3 spans 16 amino acids. V was trimmed by 4 bases and J by 4 bases, leaving 19 bases between them. Germline V gives CDR1 SGDLS, CDR2 YYNGEE. The CDR3 here is CASSPRLVMPSDTQYF. CDR3 sequence (DNA): TGTGCCAGCAGCCCTCGACTAGTTATGCCCTCAGATACGCAGTATTTT.

This sequence joins TRBV4-3 and TRBJ1-1; D gene unclear. The germline CDR1 and CDR2 sequences are LGHNA and YSLEER. V lost 8 bases, J lost 1 base, and 17 bases lay in between. This CDR3 contains 15 residues. CDR3: CASSLWAQTNTEAFF. CDR3 coding DNA: TGCGCCAGCTCCCTATGGGCACAGACGAACACTGAAGCTTTCTTT.

A few counts support this clone. This chain connects TRBV7-3 to TRBJ2-1; 11 positions match TRBD2. This CDR3 comprises 16 residues. Germline V gives CDR1 SGHTA, CDR2 FQGTGA. J was trimmed by 1 base and V by 5 bases; bases with no gene match: 4. The CDR3 DNA sequence: TGTGCCAGCAGCGTTGTAGCGGGGGGGTCCTACAATGAGCAGTTCTTC. It encodes CASSVVAGGSYNEQFF.

As concerns this clone: Germline and junction disagree at one end, which may indicate a read error. The chain links TRBV11-2 to TRBJ1-2, with D tentatively TRBD1 (6 bases). This CDR3 has 14 amino acids. CDR1 SGHAT and CDR2 FQNNGV come from the germline V gene. CDR3 sequence (DNA): TGTGCCAGCAGCTCGGTGGGGGGGCTGGGGACACAGGTCTTC. Residues: CASSSVGGLGTQVF.

The chain is built from TRBV27 and TRBJ1-1; a weak D match, TRBD1 (5 bases). Per the germline V gene, CDR1 is MNHEY and CDR2 is SMNVEV (reference sequence). The CDR3 is 14 amino acids. V was clipped by 5 bases and J by 4 bases, with 14 bases between them. The CDR3 sequence: CASSLALGGTEAFF. The CDR3 nucleotides are TGTGCCAGCAGTCTAGCCCTCGGGGGCACTGAAGCTTTCTTT.

The rearrangement uses TRBV5-4 and TRBJ2-5; D might be TRBD1 (5 bases). The CDR3 covers 12 residues. Germline V gives CDR1 SGHNT, CDR2 YYREEE (reference sequence). Trimming shortened V by 4 bases and J by 6 bases, and 10 bases separated the two germline ends. The CDR3 spells CASSQDTKTQYF. CDR3 nucleotide sequence: TGTGCCAGCAGCCAGGACACAAAGACCCAGTACTTC.

A word on this clone: In the same sample, other DNA sequences code for this CDR3. V and J are TRBV12-3 or TRBV12-4 and TRBJ1-1; D remains unclear. The V end was cut by 5 bases, the J end by 1 base, with 2 bases between. The CDR3 spans 11 residues. The CDR3 region is CASSRNTEAFF. CDR3 nucleotide sequence: TGTGCCAGCAGTCGGAACACTGAAGCTTTCTTT.

This sequence joins TRBV28 and TRBJ2-7, with D possibly TRBD1 on 7 matching bases. Germline V gene sequence: CDR1 MDHEN, CDR2 SYDVKM. V lost 6 bases, J lost 0 bases, and 15 bases lay in between. This CDR3 has 15 residues. CDR3 sequence reads: CASSTGDSPSYEQYF. The CDR3 nucleotides read TGTGCCAGCAGCACAGGGGACTCCCCCTCCTACGAGCAGTACTTC.

This chain uses TRBV19 with TRBJ2-4, with TRBD2 matching 7 bases. The CDR3 extends over 14 amino acids. The germline V gene has CDR1 LNHDA and CDR2 SQIVND (reference sequence). V shed 2 bases, J shed 7 bases, and the junction held 5 bases outside the gene matches. CDR3 in amino acids: CASSIPGGTNIQYF. In nucleotides, the CDR3 is TGTGCCAGTAGTATACCCGGGGGGACGAACATTCAGTACTTC.

The gene calls are TRBV28 and TRBJ2-1; TRBD2 aligns across 8 bases. This CDR3 region has 15 residues. CDR1 and CDR2 from the germline V gene are MDHEN and SYDVKM. J gave up 6 bases and V 7 bases, and 11 bases lay outside the gene matches. CDR3 nucleotide sequence: TGTGCCAGCATCCCCCCCTCAAGCGGGGGCAATGAGCAGTTCTTC. Protein: CASIPPSSGGNEQFF.

The chain links TRBV6-1 to TRBJ1-4; no reliable D call. The germline V gene has CDR1 MNHNS and CDR2 SASEGT. V dropped 7 bases and J dropped 10 bases, with 10 bases sitting between them. The CDR3 totals 11 residues. The CDR3 DNA is TGTGCCAGCACTGAGGAGGGAAAACTGTTTTTT. Its protein is CASTEEGKLFF.

This clone appeared a few times. This rearrangement joins TRBV20-1 to TRBJ2-1; 10 bases match TRBD2. V was pared by 3 bases and J by 4 bases, with 3 bases of the junction left unmatched. Per germline, CDR1 DFQATT and CDR2 SNEGSKA (reference sequence). This CDR3 has 14 residues. The CDR3 DNA reads as TGCAGTGCTAGTAGGACTAGCGGATACAATGAGCAGTTCTTC. Protein sequence: CSASRTSGYNEQFF.